This section outlines one T cell receptor (beta chain) sequence together with its context. Its antigen is unknown. The authors used template switching to add a universal primer site and gave cDNA unique molecular identifiers. Each CDR3 protein is one row after TCRdb ran MiXCR on the 5' RACE reads. The table has about 500,000 distinct CDR3 sequences, 13% to 15% seen once; the top ten hold approximately 1%. This entry belongs to a study of identical twins. Notes on the study in general: Out-of-frame sharing of TCR alpha in monozygotic twins was underestimated by models. Without tracking the same donors, conclusions rested on cross-sectional statistical analysis.

The CDR3 extends over 21 amino acids. V lost 0 bases to trimming and J lost 3 bases, with 29 bases between them. Germline V gene sequence: CDR1 MGHRA, CDR2 YSYEKL. These same records also appear under a second study, on yellow fever vaccine responses in identical twins.

The source of this sequence is a woman in her late teens or twenties in good health. V gene TRBV4-1 combines with J gene TRBJ2-5; possibly TRBD2 for D (7 bases). Sequenced: CD4+ T cells sorted from blood. The CDR3 nucleotides read TGCGCCAGCAGCCAAGATCTGCGCCCCATATGGGGGAGGGGGTTGGAAGAGACCCAGTACTTC. It translates to CASSQDLRPIWGRGLEETQYF.